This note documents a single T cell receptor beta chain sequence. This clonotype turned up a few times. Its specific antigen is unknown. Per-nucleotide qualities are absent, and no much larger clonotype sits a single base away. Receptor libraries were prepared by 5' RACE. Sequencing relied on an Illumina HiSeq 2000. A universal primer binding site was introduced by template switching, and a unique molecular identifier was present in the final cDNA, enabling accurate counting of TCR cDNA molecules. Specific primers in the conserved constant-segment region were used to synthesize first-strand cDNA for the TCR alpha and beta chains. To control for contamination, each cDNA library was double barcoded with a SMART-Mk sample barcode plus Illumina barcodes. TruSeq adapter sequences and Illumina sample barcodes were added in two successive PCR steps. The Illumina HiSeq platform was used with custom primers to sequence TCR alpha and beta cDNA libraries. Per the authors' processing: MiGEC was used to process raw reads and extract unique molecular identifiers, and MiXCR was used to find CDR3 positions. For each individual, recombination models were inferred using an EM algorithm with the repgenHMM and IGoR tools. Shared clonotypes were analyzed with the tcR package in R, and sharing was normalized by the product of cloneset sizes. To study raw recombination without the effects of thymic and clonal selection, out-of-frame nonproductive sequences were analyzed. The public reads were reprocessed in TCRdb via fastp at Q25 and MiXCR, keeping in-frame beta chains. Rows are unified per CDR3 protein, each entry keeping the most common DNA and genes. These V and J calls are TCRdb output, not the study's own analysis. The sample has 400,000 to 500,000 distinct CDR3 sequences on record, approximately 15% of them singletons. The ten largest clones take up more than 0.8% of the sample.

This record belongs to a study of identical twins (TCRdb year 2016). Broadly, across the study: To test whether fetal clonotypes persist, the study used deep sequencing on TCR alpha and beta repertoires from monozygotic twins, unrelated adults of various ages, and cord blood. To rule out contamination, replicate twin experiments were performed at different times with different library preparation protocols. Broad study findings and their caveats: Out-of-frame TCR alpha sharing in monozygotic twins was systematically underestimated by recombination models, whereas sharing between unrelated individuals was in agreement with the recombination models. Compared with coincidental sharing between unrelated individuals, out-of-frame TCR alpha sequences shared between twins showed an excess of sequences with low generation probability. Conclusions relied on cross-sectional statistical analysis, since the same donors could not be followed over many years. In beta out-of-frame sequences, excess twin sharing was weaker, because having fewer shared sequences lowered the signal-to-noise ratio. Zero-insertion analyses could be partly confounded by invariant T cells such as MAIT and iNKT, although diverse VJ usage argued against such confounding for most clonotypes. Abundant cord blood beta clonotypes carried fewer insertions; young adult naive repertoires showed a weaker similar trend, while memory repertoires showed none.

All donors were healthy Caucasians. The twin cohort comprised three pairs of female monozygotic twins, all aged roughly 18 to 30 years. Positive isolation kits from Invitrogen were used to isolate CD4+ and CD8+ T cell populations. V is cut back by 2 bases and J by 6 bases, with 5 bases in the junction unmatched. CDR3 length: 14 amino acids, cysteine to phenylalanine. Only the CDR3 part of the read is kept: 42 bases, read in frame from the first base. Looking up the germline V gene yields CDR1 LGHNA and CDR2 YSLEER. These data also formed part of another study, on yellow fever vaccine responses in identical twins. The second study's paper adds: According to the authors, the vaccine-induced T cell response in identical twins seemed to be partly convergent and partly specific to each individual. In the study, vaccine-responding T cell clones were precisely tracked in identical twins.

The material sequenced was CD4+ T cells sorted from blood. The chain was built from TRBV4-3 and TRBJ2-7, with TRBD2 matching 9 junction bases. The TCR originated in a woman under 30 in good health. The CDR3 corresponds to CASSQQAGGIEQYF. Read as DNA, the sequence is TGCGCCAGCAGCCAACAAGCGGGAGGCATCGAGCAGTACTTC.